Sequencing of this T cell receptor (beta chain) was carried out in a study of T cell responses to AZD1222 COVID-19 vaccine. Assay: immunoSEQ multiplex PCR; the TCRdb copy retains only in-frame clones and omits some. The table includes about 150,000 clones, around nine tenths detected once. The material sequenced was peripheral blood, taken on day 0 of AZD1222 vaccination. The clonotype comes from an adult in good health.

Here the CDR3 DNA reads TGTGCCAGTAGTTCGACCCCCCGAGGAGAGCAGTTCTTC. Encoded protein: CASSSTPRGEQFF. V and J are TRBV19 and TRBJ2-1; D gene ambiguous. The V end lost 5 bases, the J end lost 10 bases, and 15 bases lay between the germline ends. Per germline, CDR1 LNHDA and CDR2 SQIVND (reference sequence). The CDR3 has 13 amino acids.